Sequencing of this T cell receptor (beta chain) was carried out in a study of cytomegalovirus exposure and HLA in healthy donors. General study results and limits: Subsequent analysis of the approximately 130 validation repertoires found a tendency for first-cohort TCR clusters to co-occur. Accounts indicate the classifier identified cytomegalovirus status with strong specificity and sensitivity.

The data were produced by immunoSEQ multiplex PCR, yet TCRdb's version contains in-frame clones alone and is incomplete. The repertoire includes about 120,000 clones, approximately 90% of them detected once, and 6% to 7% sits in the top ten. Of note for this clone: Antigen unknown.

Sequenced input: PBMCs. This TCR was recovered from a woman aged 18-29 years in good health and CMV-seropositive.

CDR3 protein: CASSLQGGQETQYF. The CDR3 nucleotides are TGTGCCAGCAGCCTACAGGGAGGGCAAGAGACCCAGTACTTC. This chain links TRBV28 with TRBJ2-5; D might be TRBD2 (7 bases). With 6 bases removed from V and 2 bases from J, the gap between germline ends came to 13 bases. CDR3 length: 14 residues. Germline loops: CDR1 MDHEN, CDR2 SYDVKM.